The clone carrying this T cell receptor (beta chain) was found once. The data were obtained in a study of shared clonotypes between healthy human individuals. After removal of 5 bases from V and 6 bases from J, the junction contained 7 bases not matched to a gene. The germline V gene has CDR1 MNHEY and CDR2 SVGAGI. The CDR3 covers 15 residues. Produced via immunoSEQ multiplex PCR; TCRdb's table is partial and in-frame only. Here the sample spans about 770,000 clones, just under 75% being singletons. Source material: memory CD4+ T cells sorted from blood. Documented subset: CD45RA-negative fraction. The chain recombines TRBV6-5 with TRBJ1-6; 7 positions agree with TRBD1. The source is a woman between 25 and 40 years old in good health. CDR3 sequence: CASSLVQGPNSPLHF. CDR3 in DNA: TGTGCCAGCAGTCTCGTACAGGGGCCTAATTCACCCCTCCACTTT.